The sample holds a few counts of the clone carrying this T cell receptor beta chain. The germline V gene encodes CDR1 SGDLS and CDR2 YYNGEE. The CDR3 sequence is 14 residues long. Trimming removed 0 bases from V and 0 bases from J, with 6 bases in between. TCR sequencing used cDNA made by reverse transcription of extracted RNA. Generated by immunoSEQ multiplex PCR, the TCRdb table keeps only in-frame clones and is missing some. The table lists around 120,000 clones, around 56% of them singletons. The source of the sample is a study of CD8+ T cells in alopecia areata. About the study: Patients in the treated group were given tofacitinib by mouth, 5 to 10 mg twice a day.

Treatment in this sample: oral pan-JAK inhibitor, 5-10 mg twice daily. The genes are TRBV9 and TRBJ1-2, with no clear D. The clonotype comes from a human donor with alopecia areata. The sample in question was CD4+ T cells sorted from blood, obtained at week 4, from a patient treated with tofacitinib. CDR3 amino acids: CASSVGEANYGYTF. The CDR3 nucleotides are TGTGCCAGCAGCGTAGGGGAGGCTAACTATGGCTACACCTTC.